A selection of T cell receptor beta chains follows, all from one sample in a study of identical twins. TCRdb recomputed calls from the 5' RACE reads with MiXCR, one row per CDR3 protein. The data show nearly 900,000 distinct CDR3 sequences, 9% to 15% seen once. The same specimen was also included in a second study, on yellow fever vaccine responses in identical twins.

Specimen: PBMCs. These receptors were taken from a woman aged 18-29 years in good health. CDR3s include the opening cysteine and the closing phenylalanine or tryptophan. A D gene is named only where the DNA matches it firmly. Some rows mark clone size as missing; the rest say once, few, many or name a class of expanded clone.

d_call,v_call,j_call,clone_size,cdr3_aa,cdr3_nt
-,TRBV12-3/TRBV12-4,TRBJ1-6,many,CASSLGGGNSPLHF,TGTGCCAGCAGTTTAGGAGGCGGTAATTCACCCCTCCACTTT
TRBD2,TRBV5-1,TRBJ2-3,many,CASSFRGGAGDTQYF,TGCGCCAGCAGCTTCCGGGGGGGCGCGGGAGATACGCAGTATTTT
TRBD1,TRBV29-1,TRBJ2-2,-,CSVALGQAPSGELFF,TGCAGCGTTGCTCTGGGACAGGCCCCTTCCGGGGAGCTGTTTTTT
TRBD2,TRBV20-1,TRBJ2-1,many,CSAGESGGPNEQFF,TGCAGTGCCGGGGAGTCGGGGGGGCCTAATGAGCAGTTCTTC
-,TRBV20-1,TRBJ1-5,-,CSASPGAGNQPQHF,TGCAGTGCTAGCCCAGGGGCGGGCAATCAGCCCCAGCATTTT
-,TRBV6-1,TRBJ2-3,few,CASRGPGTSTDTQYF,TGTGCCAGCAGGGGACCAGGGACTAGCACAGATACGCAGTATTTT
-,TRBV6-1,TRBJ2-3,few,CASMSRGRSSTDTQYF,TGTGCCAGCATGAGTCGGGGCAGGTCTAGCACAGATACGCAGTATTTT
-,TRBV28,TRBJ2-3,-,CATYPAGERGGDTQYF,TGTGCCACCTACCCCGCAGGCGAACGGGGTGGAGATACGCAGTATTTT
TRBD1,TRBV15,TRBJ1-1,many,CATSRDRATNTEAFF,TGTGCCACCAGCAGGGACAGGGCGACGAACACTGAAGCTTTCTTT
-,TRBV2,TRBJ1-1,-,CASINREGNTEAFF,TGTGCCAGCATCAACCGGGAGGGGAACACTGAAGCTTTCTTT
TRBD2,TRBV28,TRBJ2-5,-,CASSLPSGRAGETQYF,TGTGCCAGCAGTTTACCTAGCGGGAGGGCCGGTGAGACCCAGTACTTC
TRBD1,TRBV24-1,TRBJ2-1,few,CATSDSQGATYNEQFF,TGTGCCACCAGTGATTCCCAGGGGGCGACCTACAATGAGCAGTTCTTC
TRBD2,TRBV29-1,TRBJ2-5,-,CSVKSGRAAQYF,TGCAGCGTCAAGAGCGGGAGGGCCGCCCAGTACTTC
-,TRBV19,TRBJ2-6,once,CASSGPQANVLTF,TGTGCCAGTAGTGGTCCCCAAGCCAACGTCCTGACTTTC
TRBD2,TRBV4-1,TRBJ2-1,few,CASSQIAGGVSNEQFF,TGCGCCAGCAGCCAAATAGCGGGAGGGGTTTCCAATGAGCAGTTCTTC
-,TRBV10-3,TRBJ1-3,-,CAISPRGSGNTIYF,TGTGCCATCAGCCCCAGAGGTTCCGGAAACACCATATATTTT
-,TRBV4-1,TRBJ1-6,-,CASSQGRTVDNSPLHF,TGCGCCAGCAGCCAAGGCCGGACTGTAGACAATTCACCCCTCCACTTT
-,TRBV10-3,TRBJ2-5,-,CAISESDGGARETQYF,TGTGCCATCAGTGAGTCGGATGGAGGTGCTAGGGAGACCCAGTACTTC
-,TRBV20-1,TRBJ2-3,-,CSAQDGSTDTQYF,TGCAGTGCCCAAGACGGGAGTACAGATACGCAGTATTTT
-,TRBV20-1,TRBJ2-1,-,CSARSPGLYNEQFF,TGCAGTGCTAGGTCCCCGGGGCTTTACAATGAGCAGTTCTTC
TRBD1,TRBV20-1,TRBJ1-2,-,CSAWDRVLYGYTF,TGCAGTGCTTGGGACAGGGTACTCTATGGCTACACCTTC
-,TRBV19,TRBJ2-7,-,CASVNTRTYEQYF,TGTGCCAGTGTGAACACTAGGACCTACGAGCAGTACTTC
-,TRBV6-5,TRBJ1-2,-,CASSYRFKTDYGYTF,TGTGCCAGCAGTTACCGGTTTAAGACAGACTATGGCTACACCTTC
-,TRBV11-2,TRBJ1-2,-,CASSLARGPSYGYTF,TGTGCCAGCAGCTTAGCTCGGGGCCCATCCTATGGCTACACCTTC
-,TRBV4-1,TRBJ2-3,many,CASSQEAGIATDTQYF,TGCGCCAGCAGCCAAGAGGCCGGGATAGCAACAGATACGCAGTATTTT
-,TRBV15,TRBJ2-1,few,CATSMTEHNEQFF,TGTGCCACCAGCATGACAGAGCACAATGAGCAGTTCTTC
TRBD2,TRBV3-1,TRBJ2-7,few,CASSTQGLAGNYEQYF,TGTGCCAGCAGCACACAGGGACTAGCGGGCAACTACGAGCAGTACTTC
TRBD1,TRBV5-1,TRBJ2-5,-,CASSVDRSQETQYF,TGCGCCAGCAGCGTGGACAGGAGCCAAGAGACCCAGTACTTC
TRBD1,TRBV11-2,TRBJ2-7,-,CASRRPGQGGYEQYF,TGTGCCAGCAGGCGCCCGGGACAGGGTGGCTACGAGCAGTACTTC